This passage covers 8 T cell receptor beta chains from one sample sequenced in a study of T cells in Graves' hyperthyroidism and ophthalmopathy. RNA transcripts served as the template for amplifying TCR beta CDR3 regions. An initial round of RT-PCR targeting the TCR CDR3 relied on the HTBI primer set. TCRdb re-called the multiplex PCR reads through MiXCR, storing one row per CDR3 protein. The sample yields nearly 600,000 distinct CDR3 sequences, roughly 13% seen once. Material for sequencing was blood. The receptors derive from a woman between 25 and 40 years old with Graves' hyperthyroidism that later progressed to Graves' ophthalmopathy.

This clonotype was detected ten times or more. The CDR3 sequence: CASSQESIGTTGELFF. The DNA of the CDR3 is TGTGCCAGCAGCCAGGAAAGTATAGGCACCACCGGGGAGCTGTTTTTT. The chain links TRBV3-1 to TRBJ2-2; D is unclear. Germline CDR1 reads LGHDT; CDR2 reads YNNKEL (reference sequence). The CDR3 consists of 16 residues. The ends were cut back, 3 bases at V and 4 bases at J, with 15 bases in the middle.

This clonotype was counted ten times or more. The rearrangement links TRBV19 to TRBJ1-5; D unclear. Germline V gene sequence: CDR1 LNHDA, CDR2 SQIVND (reference sequence). This CDR3 has 15 residues. V was clipped by 4 bases and J by 0 bases, with 10 bases between them. This chain's CDR3 is CASSTDGYSNQPQHF. CDR3 coding DNA: TGTGCCAGTAGTACGGACGGCTATAGCAATCAGCCCCAGCATTTT.

This clonotype was observed a few times. This chain connects TRBV19 to TRBJ2-1, with 11 nucleotides matching TRBD2. CDR3 length: 15 amino acids. Germline CDR1 reads LNHDA; CDR2 reads SQIVND (reference sequence). V shed 7 bases and J 9 bases; nucleotides not matched to a gene: 11. CDR3 nucleotide sequence: TGTGCCAGTACCCGAACACTAGCGGGAGTAGGTGAGCAGTTCTTC. Its translation is CASTRTLAGVGEQFF.

In its sample, this clonotype was seen a few times. The chain uses TRBV4-1 and TRBJ2-5; 10 bases are shared with TRBD2. The trim removed 0 bases at V and 0 bases at J, leaving 7 bases unmatched. Germline V gives CDR1 MGHRA, CDR2 YSYEKL. The CDR3 is made up of 18 amino acids. The CDR3 DNA reads as TGCGCCAGCAGCCAAGATTTGGCGACTAGCGGGTACCAAGAGACCCAGTACTTC. Its protein is CASSQDLATSGYQETQYF.

The gene calls are TRBV6-5 and TRBJ1-2; the D is unclear. This CDR3 region has 18 residues. Per germline, CDR1 MNHEY and CDR2 SVGAGI. The V end lost 0 bases, the J end lost 0 bases, and 17 bases lay between the germline ends. Here the CDR3 DNA reads TGTGCCAGCAGTTACTCGAATGTCCCAGACCTAACTAACTATGGCTACACCTTC. Translated: CASSYSNVPDLTNYGYTF.

The rearrangement links TRBV7-2 to TRBJ2-3, with 10 bases fitting TRBD2. Germline V gives CDR1 SGHTA, CDR2 FQGNSA. J was trimmed by 5 bases and V by 1 base; bases with no gene match: 3. This CDR3 has 15 residues. The CDR3 DNA follows: TGTGCCAGCAGCTTAGTAGCGGGAGGCTTAGATACGCAGTATTTT. Translating gives CASSLVAGGLDTQYF.

This clonotype occurred many times. This chain uses TRBV12-3 or TRBV12-4 with TRBJ2-6, with no clear D. The CDR3 is 17 amino acids. The germline V and J ends were trimmed by 4 bases and 0 bases, with 13 bases remaining between them. CDR3 loop: CASSSQWVGSGANVLTF. In DNA, the CDR3 is TGTGCCAGCAGTTCGCAATGGGTCGGCTCTGGGGCCAACGTCCTGACTTTC.

This clonotype was picked up a small number of times. A much larger clone differs by one base, so this may be a read error. This chain links TRBV2 with TRBJ2-5; TRBD2 matches at 9 bases. The CDR3 spans 16 residues. Trimming cost V 3 bases and J 4 bases; bases outside gene matches: 9. CDR1 and CDR2 from the germline V gene are SNHLY and FYNNEI. CDR3 sequence: CASSESLAGDGETQYF. CDR3 coding DNA: TGTGCCAGCAGTGAGTCTTTAGCGGGAGATGGAGAGACCCAGTACTTC.